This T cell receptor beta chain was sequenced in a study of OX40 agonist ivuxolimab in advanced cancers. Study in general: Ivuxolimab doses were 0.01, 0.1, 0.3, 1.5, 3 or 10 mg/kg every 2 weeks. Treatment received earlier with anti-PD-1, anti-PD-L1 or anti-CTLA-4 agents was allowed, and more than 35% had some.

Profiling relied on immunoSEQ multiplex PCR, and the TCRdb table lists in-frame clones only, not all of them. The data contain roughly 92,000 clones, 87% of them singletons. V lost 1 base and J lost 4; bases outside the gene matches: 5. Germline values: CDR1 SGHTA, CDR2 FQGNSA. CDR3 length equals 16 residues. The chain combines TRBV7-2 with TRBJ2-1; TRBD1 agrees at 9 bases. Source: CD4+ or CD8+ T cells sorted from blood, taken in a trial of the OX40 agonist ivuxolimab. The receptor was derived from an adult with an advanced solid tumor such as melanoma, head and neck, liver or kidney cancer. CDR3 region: CASSLGGTGSYNEQFF. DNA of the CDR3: TGTGCCAGCAGCTTAGGAGGGACAGGGAGTTACAATGAGCAGTTCTTC.